This T cell receptor (beta chain) was captured in a study of T cells in Graves' hyperthyroidism and ophthalmopathy. This clonotype was picked up many times. Amplified regions were TCR beta CDR3 sequences from RNA transcripts. A first-round RT-PCR of the TCR CDR3 used the HTBI primer set. A single record per CDR3 protein comes from TCRdb applying MiXCR to the multiplex PCR reads. In the table there are approximately 500,000 distinct CDR3 sequences, about 45% of which are singletons. Trimming at V came to 4 bases and at J to 2 bases, leaving 5 bases not matched to a gene. The CDR3 spans 14 residues. CDR1 KGHSH and CDR2 LQKENI come from the germline V gene.

The specimen was peripheral blood or thyroid tissue (not recorded which). The chain is built from TRBV18 and TRBJ2-7, with 7 positions matching TRBD1. This TCR derives from a woman aged 18-29 years with Graves' hyperthyroidism. The CDR3 sequence is CASSQQGQTYEQYF. In nucleotides, the CDR3 is TGTGCCAGCTCACAACAGGGACAGACCTACGAGCAGTACTTC.